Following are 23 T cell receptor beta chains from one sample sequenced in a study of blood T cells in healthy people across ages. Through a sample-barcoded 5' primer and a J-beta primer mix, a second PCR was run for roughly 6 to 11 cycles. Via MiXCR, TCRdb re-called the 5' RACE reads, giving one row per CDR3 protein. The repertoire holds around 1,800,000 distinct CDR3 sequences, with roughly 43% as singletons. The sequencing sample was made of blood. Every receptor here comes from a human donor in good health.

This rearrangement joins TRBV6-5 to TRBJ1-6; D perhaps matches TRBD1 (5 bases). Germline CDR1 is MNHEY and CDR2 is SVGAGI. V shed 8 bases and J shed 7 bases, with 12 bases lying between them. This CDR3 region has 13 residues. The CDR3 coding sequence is TGTGCCAGCGGAAGGGGAAAGAATTCACCCCTCCACTTT. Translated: CASGRGKNSPLHF.

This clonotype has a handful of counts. Here the CDR3 reads CASSWGQGGYGYTF. The DNA of the CDR3 is TGTGCCAGCAGTTGGGGACAGGGCGGCTATGGCTACACCTTC. The chain links TRBV12-3 or TRBV12-4 to TRBJ1-2, with 9 bases aligning to TRBD1. This CDR3 contains 14 residues. V dropped 4 bases and J dropped 4; count of bases not matched to a gene: 4.

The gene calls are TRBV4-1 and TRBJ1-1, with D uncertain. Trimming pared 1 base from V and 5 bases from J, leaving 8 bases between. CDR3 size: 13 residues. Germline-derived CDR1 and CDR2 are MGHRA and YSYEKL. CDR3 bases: TGCGCCAGCAGCCAAGGGACCCATACTGAAGCTTTCTTT. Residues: CASSQGTHTEAFF.

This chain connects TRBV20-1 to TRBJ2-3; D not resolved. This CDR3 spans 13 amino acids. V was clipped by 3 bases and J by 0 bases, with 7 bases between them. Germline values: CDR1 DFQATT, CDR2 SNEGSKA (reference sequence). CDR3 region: CSASQTSTDTQYF. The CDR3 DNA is TGCAGTGCTAGCCAGACTAGCACAGATACGCAGTATTTT.

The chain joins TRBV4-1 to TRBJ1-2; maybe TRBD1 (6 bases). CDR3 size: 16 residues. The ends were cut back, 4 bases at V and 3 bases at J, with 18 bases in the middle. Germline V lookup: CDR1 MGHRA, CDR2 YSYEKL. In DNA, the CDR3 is TGCGCCAGCAGCCCAATTGGGGGGCTCGAACACTATGGCTACACCTTC. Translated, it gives CASSPIGGLEHYGYTF.

The CDR3 DNA is TGTGCCAGCAGCGCCACCCCAGGGAATGAGCAGTTCTTC. Its translation: CASSATPGNEQFF. This sequence joins TRBV7-9 and TRBJ2-1, with D possibly being TRBD1 (5 bases). V was clipped by 5 bases and J by 7 bases, with 12 bases between them. Germline-derived CDR1 and CDR2 are SEHNR and FQNEAQ (reference sequence). The CDR3 runs to 13 residues.

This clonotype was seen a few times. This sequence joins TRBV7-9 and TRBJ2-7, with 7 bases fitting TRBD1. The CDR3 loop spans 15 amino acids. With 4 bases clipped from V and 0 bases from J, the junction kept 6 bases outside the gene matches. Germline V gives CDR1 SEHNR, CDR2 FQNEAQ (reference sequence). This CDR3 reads CASSSQGDGSYEQYF. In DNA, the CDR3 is TGTGCCAGCAGCTCCCAGGGGGACGGCTCCTACGAGCAGTACTTC.

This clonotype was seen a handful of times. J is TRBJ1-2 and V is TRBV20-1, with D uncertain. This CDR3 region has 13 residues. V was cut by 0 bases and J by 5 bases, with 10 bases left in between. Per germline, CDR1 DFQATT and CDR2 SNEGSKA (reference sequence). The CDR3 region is CSARDAAMYGYTF. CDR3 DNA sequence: TGCAGTGCTAGAGATGCTGCCATGTATGGCTACACCTTC.

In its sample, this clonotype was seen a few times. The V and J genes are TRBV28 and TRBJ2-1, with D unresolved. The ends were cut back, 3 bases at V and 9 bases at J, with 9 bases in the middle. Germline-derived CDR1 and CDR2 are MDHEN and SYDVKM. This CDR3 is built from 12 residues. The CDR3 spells CASSFSEAEQFF. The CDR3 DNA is TGTGCCAGCAGTTTTTCCGAGGCTGAGCAGTTCTTC.

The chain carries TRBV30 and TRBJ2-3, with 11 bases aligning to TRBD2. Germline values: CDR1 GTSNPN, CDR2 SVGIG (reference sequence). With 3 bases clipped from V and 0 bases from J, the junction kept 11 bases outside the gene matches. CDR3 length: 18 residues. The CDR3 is CAWRSTSGGTRSTDTQYF. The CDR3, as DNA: TGTGCCTGGAGGAGTACTAGCGGGGGCACAAGGAGCACAGATACGCAGTATTTT.

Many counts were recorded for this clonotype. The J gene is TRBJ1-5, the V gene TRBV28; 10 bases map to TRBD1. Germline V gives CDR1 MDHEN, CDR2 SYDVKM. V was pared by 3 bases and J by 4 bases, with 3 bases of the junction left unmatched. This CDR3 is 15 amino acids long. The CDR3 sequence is CASSLGQGTNQPQHF. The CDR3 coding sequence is TGTGCCAGCAGTTTGGGACAGGGGACAAATCAGCCCCAGCATTTT.

The CDR3 coding sequence is TGTGCCAGCACCAACGTACAGGGACACAATGAGCAGTTCTTC. It codes for CASTNVQGHNEQFF. The chain uses TRBV12-3 or TRBV12-4 and TRBJ2-1, with D maybe TRBD1 (6 bases). The ends were cut back, 7 bases at V and 5 bases at J, with 15 bases in the middle. There are 14 residues in the CDR3.

CDR3 sequence: CASSFRTGYSNQPQHF. CDR3 DNA: TGTGCCAGCAGCTTTCGGACAGGATATAGCAATCAGCCCCAGCATTTT. This rearrangement joins TRBV7-2 to TRBJ1-5; 7 nucleotides line up with TRBD1. This CDR3 is built from 16 residues. J lost 0 bases, V lost 3 bases, and 5 bases had no gene match. The germline V gene encodes CDR1 SGHTA and CDR2 FQGNSA.

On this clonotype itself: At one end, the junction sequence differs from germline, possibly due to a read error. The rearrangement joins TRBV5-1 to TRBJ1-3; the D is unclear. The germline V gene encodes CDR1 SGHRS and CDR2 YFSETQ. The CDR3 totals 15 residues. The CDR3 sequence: CASSNSSGSGNTTYF. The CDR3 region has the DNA TGCGCCAGCAGCAATTCCTCGGGCTCTGGAAACACCACATATTTT.

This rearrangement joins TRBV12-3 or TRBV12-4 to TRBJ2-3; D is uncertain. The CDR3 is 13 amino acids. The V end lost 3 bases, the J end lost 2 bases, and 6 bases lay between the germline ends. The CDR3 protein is CASSFYFTDTQYF. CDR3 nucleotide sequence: TGTGCCAGCAGTTTTTACTTCACAGATACGCAGTATTTT.

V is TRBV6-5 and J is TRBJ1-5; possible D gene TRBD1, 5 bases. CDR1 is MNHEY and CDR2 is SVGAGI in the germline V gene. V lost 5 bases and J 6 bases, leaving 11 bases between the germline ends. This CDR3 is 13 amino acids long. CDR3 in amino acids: CASSRDWGQPQHF. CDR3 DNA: TGTGCCAGCAGTCGGGACTGGGGTCAGCCCCAGCATTTT.

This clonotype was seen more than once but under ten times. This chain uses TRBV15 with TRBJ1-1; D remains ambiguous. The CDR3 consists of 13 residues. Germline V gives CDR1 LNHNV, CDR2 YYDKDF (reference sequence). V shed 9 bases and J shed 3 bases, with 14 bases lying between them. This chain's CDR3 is CATSRAWDTEAFF. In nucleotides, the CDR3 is TGTGCCACATCGAGGGCTTGGGACACTGAAGCTTTCTTT.

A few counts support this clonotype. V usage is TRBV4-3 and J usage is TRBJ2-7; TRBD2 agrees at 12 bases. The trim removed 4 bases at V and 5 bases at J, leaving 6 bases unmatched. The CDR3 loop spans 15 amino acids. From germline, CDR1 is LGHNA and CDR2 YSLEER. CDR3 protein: CASSPLAGGPNEQYF. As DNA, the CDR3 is TGCGCCAGCAGCCCTCTAGCGGGGGGGCCTAACGAGCAGTACTTC.

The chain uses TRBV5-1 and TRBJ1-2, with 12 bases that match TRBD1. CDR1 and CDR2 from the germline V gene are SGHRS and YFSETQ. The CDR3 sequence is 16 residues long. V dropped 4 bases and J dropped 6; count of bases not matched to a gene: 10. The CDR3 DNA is TGCGCCAGCAGCCTTCAGGGACAGGGGGCTTTCGATGGCTACACCTTC. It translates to CASSLQGQGAFDGYTF.

CDR3 sequence reads: CASSLLGGVFNEQFF. The CDR3 DNA reads as TGTGCCAGCAGTTTATTGGGAGGAGTTTTTAATGAGCAGTTCTTC. This sequence joins TRBV28 and TRBJ2-1; possibly TRBD2 for D (6 bases). Germline CDR1 MDHEN, CDR2 SYDVKM. With 1 base removed from V and 7 bases from J, the gap between germline ends came to 14 bases. The CDR3 runs to 15 residues.

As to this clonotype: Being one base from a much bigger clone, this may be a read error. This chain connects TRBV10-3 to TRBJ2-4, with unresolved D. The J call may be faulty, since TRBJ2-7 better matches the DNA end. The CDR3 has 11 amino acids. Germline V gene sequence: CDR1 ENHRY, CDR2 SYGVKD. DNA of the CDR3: TGTGCCATCAGGCTAGGGTGCGAGCAGTACTTC. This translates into CAIRLGCEQYF.

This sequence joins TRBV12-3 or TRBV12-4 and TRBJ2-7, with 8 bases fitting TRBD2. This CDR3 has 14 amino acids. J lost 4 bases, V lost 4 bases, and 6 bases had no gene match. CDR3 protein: CASSWGLVGYEQYF. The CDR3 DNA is TGTGCCAGCAGTTGGGGACTAGTTGGATACGAGCAGTACTTC.

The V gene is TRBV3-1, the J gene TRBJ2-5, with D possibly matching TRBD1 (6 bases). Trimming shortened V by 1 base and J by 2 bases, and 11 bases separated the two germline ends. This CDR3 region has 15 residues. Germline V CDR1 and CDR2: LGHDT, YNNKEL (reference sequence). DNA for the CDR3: TGTGCCAGCAGCCAAGTCCGAGGGGGACAAGAGACCCAGTACTTC. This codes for CASSQVRGGQETQYF.